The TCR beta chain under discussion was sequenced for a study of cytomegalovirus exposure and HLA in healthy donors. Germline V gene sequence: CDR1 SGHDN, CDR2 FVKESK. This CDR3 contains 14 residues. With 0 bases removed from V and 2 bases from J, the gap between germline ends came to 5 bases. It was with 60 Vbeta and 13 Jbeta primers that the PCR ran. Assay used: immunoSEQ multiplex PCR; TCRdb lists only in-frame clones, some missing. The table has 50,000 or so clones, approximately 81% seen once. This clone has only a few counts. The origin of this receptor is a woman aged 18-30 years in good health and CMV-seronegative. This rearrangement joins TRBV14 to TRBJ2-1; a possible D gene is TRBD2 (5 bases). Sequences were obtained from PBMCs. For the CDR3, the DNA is TGTGCCAGCAGCCAAGACGGGACCTACAATGAGCAGTTCTTC. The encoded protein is CASSQDGTYNEQFF.